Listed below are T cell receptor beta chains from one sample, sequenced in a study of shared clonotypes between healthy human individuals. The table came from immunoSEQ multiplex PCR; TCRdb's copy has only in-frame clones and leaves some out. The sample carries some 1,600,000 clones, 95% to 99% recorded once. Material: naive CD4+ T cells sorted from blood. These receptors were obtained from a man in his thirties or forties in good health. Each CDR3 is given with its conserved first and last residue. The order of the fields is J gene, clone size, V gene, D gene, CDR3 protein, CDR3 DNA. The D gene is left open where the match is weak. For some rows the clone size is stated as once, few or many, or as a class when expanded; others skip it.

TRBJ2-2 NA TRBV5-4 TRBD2 CASSSFVGGPSGSGTGELFF TGTGCCAGCAGCTCGTTTGTAGGTGGCCCCAGCGGGAGCGGGACCGGGGAGCTGTTTTTT
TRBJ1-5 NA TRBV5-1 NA CASSLDQTRNQPQHF TGCGCCAGCAGCTTGGACCAGACGCGTAATCAGCCCCAGCATTTT
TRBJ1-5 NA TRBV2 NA CASNRVGYQPQHF TGTGCCAGCAACAGGGTAGGGTATCAGCCCCAGCATTTT
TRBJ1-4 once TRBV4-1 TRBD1 CASSLPGTGNEKLFF TGCGCCAGCAGCCTACCCGGGACAGGAAATGAAAAACTGTTTTTT
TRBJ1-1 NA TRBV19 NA CASSLLDKRAFF TGTGCCAGTAGTCTCCTGGACAAGAGAGCTTTCTTT
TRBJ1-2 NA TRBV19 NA CASSILRGRANYGYTF TGTGCCAGTAGTATCCTCAGGGGAAGGGCTAACTATGGCTACACCTTC
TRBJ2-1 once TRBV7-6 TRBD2 CASSLAGGGFPNEQFF TGTGCCAGCAGCTTAGCTGGGGGGGGATTCCCCAATGAGCAGTTCTTC
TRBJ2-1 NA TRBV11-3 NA CASSPRGPSSYNEQFF TGTGCCAGCAGCCCACGGGGCCCCAGCTCCTACAATGAGCAGTTCTTC
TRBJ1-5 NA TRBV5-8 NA CASSPTGTQHF TGTGCCAGCAGCCCAACAGGGACCCAGCATTTT
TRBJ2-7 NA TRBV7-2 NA CASSLGFGYEQYF TGTGCCAGCAGCTTGGGGTTCGGCTACGAGCAGTACTTC
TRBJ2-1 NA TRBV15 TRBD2 CATSRGSFHEQFF TGTGCCACCAGTCGCGGGAGTTTTCATGAGCAGTTCTTC
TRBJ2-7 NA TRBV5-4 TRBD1 CASSWDRGSYEQYF TGTGCCAGCAGCTGGGACAGGGGTTCCTACGAGCAGTACTTC
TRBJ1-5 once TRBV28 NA CASSLRGGRNQPQHF TGTGCCAGCAGTTTGCGAGGGGGACGCAATCAGCCCCAGCATTTT
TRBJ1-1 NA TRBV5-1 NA CASSLGPAMNTEAFF TGCGCCAGCAGCTTGGGGCCAGCTATGAACACTGAAGCTTTCTTT
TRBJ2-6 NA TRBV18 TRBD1 CASSPLALGTGGSGANVLTF TGTGCCAGCTCACCATTGGCCCTCGGGACAGGGGGCTCTGGGGCCAACGTCCTGACTTTC
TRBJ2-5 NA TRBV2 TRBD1 CASNPGQQETQYF TGTGCCAGCAATCCGGGACAGCAAGAGACCCAGTACTTC
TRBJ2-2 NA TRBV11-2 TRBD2 CASSLDLASGRAAGELFF TGTGCCAGCAGCTTAGATCTAGCTAGCGGGAGGGCCGCCGGGGAGCTGTTTTTT
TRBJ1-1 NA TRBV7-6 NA CASSRLAGGDF TGTGCCAGCAGCCGCTTGGCCGGGGGAGACTTT
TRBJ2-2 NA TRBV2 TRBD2 CASSDPGLVVGELFF TGTGCCAGCAGTGACCCCGGACTAGTGGTCGGGGAGCTGTTTTTT
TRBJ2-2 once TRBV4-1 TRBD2 CASSHRPGGTTGELFF TGCGCCAGCAGCCACCGTCCGGGAGGGACCACCGGGGAGCTGTTTTTT
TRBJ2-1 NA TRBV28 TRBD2 CASSRPLAGVGNEQFF TGTGCCAGCAGTAGGCCCCTAGCGGGAGTCGGCAATGAGCAGTTCTTC
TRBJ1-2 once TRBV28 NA CASSLGNYGYTF TGTGCCAGCAGTTTGGGCAACTATGGCTACACCTTC
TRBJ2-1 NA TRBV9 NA CASSVAGDYNEQFF TGTGCCAGCAGCGTAGCGGGAGACTACAATGAGCAGTTCTTC
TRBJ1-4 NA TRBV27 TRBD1 CASSSPGQHNEKLFF TGTGCCAGCAGTTCCCCGGGACAGCATAATGAAAAACTGTTTTTT
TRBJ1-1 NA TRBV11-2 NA CASSLRPNTEAFF TGTGCCAGCAGCCTCAGGCCGAACACTGAAGCTTTCTTT
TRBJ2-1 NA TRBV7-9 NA CASSLKLGVMNEQFF TGTGCCAGCAGCTTAAAATTAGGGGTGATGAATGAGCAGTTCTTC
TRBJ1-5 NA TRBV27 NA CASSSHSNSGLVGRRVNQPQHF TGTGCCAGCAGTTCGCACTCAAACTCTGGTTTAGTCGGACGCAGAGTTAATCAGCCCCAGCATTTT
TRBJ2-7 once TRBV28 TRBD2 CASSPLLLAGAYEQYF TGTGCCAGCAGTCCCCTACTACTAGCGGGAGCCTACGAGCAGTACTTC
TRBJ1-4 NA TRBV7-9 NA CASSPFGDTNEKLFF TGTGCCAGCAGCCCCTTCGGGGACACGAATGAAAAACTGTTTTTT
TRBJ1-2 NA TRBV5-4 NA CASSLTGGTNYGYTF TGTGCCAGCAGCTTGACGGGAGGTACTAACTATGGCTACACCTTC
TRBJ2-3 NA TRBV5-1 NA CASSLAGDHTQYF TGCGCCAGCAGCTTGGCCGGGGATCATACGCAGTATTTT
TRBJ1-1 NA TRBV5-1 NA CASSSGTPLRNTEAFF TGCGCCAGCAGCTCCGGGACTCCTTTACGGAACACTGAAGCTTTCTTT
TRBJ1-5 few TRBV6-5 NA CASSSDTSHQPQHF TGTGCCAGCAGTTCGGACACCAGCCATCAGCCCCAGCATTTT
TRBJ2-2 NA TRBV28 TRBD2 CASSRGLAGVRTGELFF TGTGCCAGCAGTCGCGGACTAGCGGGAGTCAGAACCGGGGAGCTGTTTTTT
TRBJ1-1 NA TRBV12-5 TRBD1 CASGGQGTVGAFF TGTGCTAGTGGCGGACAGGGAACGGTTGGGGCTTTCTTT
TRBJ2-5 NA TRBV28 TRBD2 CASSYGLAGGRETQYF TGTGCCAGCAGTTACGGACTAGCGGGAGGGCGGGAGACCCAGTACTTC
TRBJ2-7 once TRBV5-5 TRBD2 CASSLAASGKLEQYF TGTGCCAGCAGCCTGGCTGCTAGCGGGAAACTCGAGCAGTACTTC
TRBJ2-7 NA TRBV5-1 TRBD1 CASSSGQGNEQYF TGCGCCAGCAGCTCCGGACAGGGCAACGAGCAGTACTTC
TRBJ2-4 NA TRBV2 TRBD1 CASSPTGAKNIQYF TGTGCCAGCAGTCCGACAGGGGCCAAAAACATTCAGTACTTC
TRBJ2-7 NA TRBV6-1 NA CASSERGRTYEQYF TGTGCCAGCAGTGAGAGGGGCAGGACCTACGAGCAGTACTTC
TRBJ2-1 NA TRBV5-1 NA CASSLDGTYTDEQFF TGCGCCAGCAGCTTGGATGGGACGTACACGGATGAGCAGTTCTTC
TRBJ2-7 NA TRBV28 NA CASTDLTYEQYF TGTGCCAGCACAGACCTGACCTACGAGCAGTACTTC
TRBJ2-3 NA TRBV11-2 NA CASSLESAIGGDSDTQYF TGTGCCAGCAGCTTAGAAAGCGCAATTGGCGGAGATTCAGATACGCAGTATTTT
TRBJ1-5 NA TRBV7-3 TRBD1 CASSNVTGTGYSNQPQHF TGTGCCAGCAGCAATGTCACCGGGACAGGGTATAGCAATCAGCCCCAGCATTTT
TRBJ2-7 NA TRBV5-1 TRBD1 CASSSDRRTYEQYF TGCGCCAGCAGCTCGGACAGGAGAACCTACGAGCAGTACTTC
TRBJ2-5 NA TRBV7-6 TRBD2 CASSRPSGLAGGETQYF TGTGCCAGCAGTCGGCCCTCGGGTCTAGCGGGGGGAGAGACCCAGTACTTC
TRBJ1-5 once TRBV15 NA CATSRTGRDQPQHF TGTGCCACCAGCAGAACAGGGCGAGATCAGCCCCAGCATTTT
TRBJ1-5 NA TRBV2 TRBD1 CASSDGDRINQPQHF TGTGCCAGCAGTGATGGGGACAGGATAAATCAGCCCCAGCATTTT
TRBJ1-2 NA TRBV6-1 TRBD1 CASKEGGGKRGYTF TGTGCCAGCAAAGAAGGGGGCGGGAAAAGAGGCTACACCTTC
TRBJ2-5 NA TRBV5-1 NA CASSLARGGETQYF TGCGCCAGCAGCTTGGCGCGGGGTGGAGAGACCCAGTACTTC